This entry describes one T cell receptor beta chain. This clonotype was detected once. Its specific antigen is unknown. Qualities for individual bases were not recorded, and no much larger clone is one base off. One read represents weak support. Trimming leaves V shorter by 5 bases and J shorter by 13 bases, with the junction holding 16 bases beyond the gene matches. The CDR3 spans 15 residues, from the cysteine through the phenylalanine. Just CDR3 DNA is preserved here, 45 bases in frame from base 1. This sample was included in a study of tumor-infiltrating lymphocytes in oesophageal squamous cell carcinoma (dated by TCRdb to the mid-2010s). The library relied on PCR. For sequencing, an Illumina HiSeq 1500 was employed. The public reads were run again by TCRdb, first through fastp at Q25 and then through MiXCR, and only productive beta chains were kept. Each entry is one CDR3 protein sequence, shown with its most common DNA and genes. In all, the sample holds approximately 15,000 distinct CDR3 sequences, and 50% of those were seen once. The ten biggest clones cover 16% of the sample.

Recombination connected TRBV12-3 or TRBV12-4 to TRBJ2-4; 8 bases in the junction line up with TRBD1. This clonotype originated in a male donor with esophageal squamous cell carcinoma. Material: esophageal tumor tissue. The DNA sequence follows: TGTGCCAGCAGTCGGGACAGGAGGATATCGGGGGAGCAGTACTTC. Its translation is CASSRDRRISGEQYF.